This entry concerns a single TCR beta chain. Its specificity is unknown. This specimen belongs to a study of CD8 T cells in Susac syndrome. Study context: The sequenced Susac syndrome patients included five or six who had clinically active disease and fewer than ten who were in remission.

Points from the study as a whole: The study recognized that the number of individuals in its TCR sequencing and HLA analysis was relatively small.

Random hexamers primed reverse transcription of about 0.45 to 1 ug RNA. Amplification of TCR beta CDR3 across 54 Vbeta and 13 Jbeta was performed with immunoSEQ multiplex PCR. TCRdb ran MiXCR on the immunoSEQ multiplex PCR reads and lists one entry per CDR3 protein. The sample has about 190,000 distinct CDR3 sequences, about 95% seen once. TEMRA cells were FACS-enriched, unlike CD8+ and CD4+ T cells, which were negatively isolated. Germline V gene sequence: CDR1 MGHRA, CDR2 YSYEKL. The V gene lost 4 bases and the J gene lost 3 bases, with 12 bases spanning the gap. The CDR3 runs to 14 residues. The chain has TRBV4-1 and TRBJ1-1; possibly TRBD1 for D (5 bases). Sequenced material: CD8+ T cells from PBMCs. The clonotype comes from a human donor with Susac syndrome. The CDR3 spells CASSPRGPYTEAFF. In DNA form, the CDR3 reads TGCGCCAGCAGCCCAAGGGGTCCTTACACTGAAGCTTTCTTT.